This paragraph covers one T cell receptor (beta chain) sequence. Sequencing was performed with immunoSEQ multiplex PCR; in TCRdb, only in-frame clones are kept and a portion is missing. The data hold about 230,000 clones, with over 70% observed a single time. The data were taken from a study of blood T cell repertoires in COVID-19. The wider study: From T cells, B-cell-depleted T cells, or PBMCs came the material, which was cDNA or gDNA.

The CDR3 spans 14 residues. Germline V gene lookup returns CDR1 SEHNR and CDR2 FQNEAQ (reference sequence). V gave up 2 bases and J gave up 6 bases; unmatched junction bases: 6. Material: peripheral blood. The TCR comes from a woman aged 80 or older with acute or convalescent COVID-19. The V call is TRBV7-9, the J call TRBJ2-7; TRBD1 agrees at 8 bases. The CDR3 sequence: CASSLQGASAEQYF. CDR3 in DNA: TGTGCCAGCAGCTTACAGGGGGCTTCCGCCGAGCAGTACTTC.